The clone carrying this TCR beta chain was found a few times. The antigen is not known. Germline values: CDR1 SEHNR, CDR2 FQNEAQ (reference sequence). V lost 2 bases, J lost 7 bases, and 14 bases lay in between. The CDR3 extends over 14 amino acids. These data are taken from a study of vaccination and CD4 T cells after COVID-19. About the study: Overlapping peptides covering the spike proteins of SARS-CoV-2, HCoV-NL63, HCoV-OC43 and HCoV-229E were added to stimulate cells.

Stated treatment: roughly ten-day PBMC culture with coronavirus spike peptide pools or control peptides (ViraFEST assay). Scientists ran DNA taken from cultured CD4+ T cells through the Oncomine TCR Beta short-read assay for sequencing. TCRdb recomputed calls from the PCR reads with MiXCR, one row per CDR3 protein. Of 14,000 to 15,000 distinct CDR3 sequences listed, 50% to 55% were seen once; the top ten hold approximately 8%. The TCR sequence derives from a human donor who had recovered from COVID-19. This rearrangement joins TRBV7-9 to TRBJ1-2; a weak D match, TRBD1 (5 bases). The sample consisted of CD4+ T cells from blood, cultured in vitro. Written as DNA, the CDR3 is TGTGCCAGCAGCTTAAGTGGGGCCGCCTTTGGCTACACCTTC. Amino acid sequence: CASSLSGAAFGYTF.